Listed below are T cell receptor beta chains from one sample, sequenced in a study of blood T cell repertoires in COVID-19. Libraries were prepared by immunoSEQ multiplex PCR; TCRdb keeps only in-frame clonotypes and omits some of them. The table lists about 280,000 clones, 86% of them singletons, with over 2% in the top ten. The sample consisted of peripheral blood. Every receptor here comes from a woman aged 25 to 39 who had recovered from COVID-19. Both conserved end residues are part of each CDR3. D genes are given only for firm matches. Where a row states a size, it is once, few, many or the class of an expanded clone; other rows omit it.

TGTGCCAGCAGTTCCGGACAGTCAAATAATTCACCCCTCCACTTT	CASSSGQSNNSPLHF	few	TRBV28	TRBJ1-6	.
TGTGCCTGGAGTGTACGGGGATTGGGAGGGGGTCAGCCCCAGCATTTT	CAWSVRGLGGGQPQHF	once	TRBV30	TRBJ1-5	.
TGCGCCAGCACCCTAGGACTAGCAACTAGCACAGATACGCAGTATTTT	CASTLGLATSTDTQYF	.	TRBV5-1	TRBJ2-3	TRBD2
TGCAGCCTTAGTCTACCAGGAAAGAACACTGAAGCTTTCTTT	CSLSLPGKNTEAFF	.	TRBV29-1	TRBJ1-1	.
TGCGCCAGCAGCCCGTCGACAGGGTGGGAAAAACTGTTTTTT	CASSPSTGWEKLFF	.	TRBV5-1	TRBJ1-4	TRBD1
TGTGCCAGCAGCAAACCAGGGACTAGCTCCTACGAGCAGTACTTC	CASSKPGTSSYEQYF	.	TRBV28	TRBJ2-7	TRBD2
TGTGCCAGCAGTTACGGGGGGGCCTATAGCAATCAGCCCCAGCATTTT	CASSYGGAYSNQPQHF	.	TRBV6-2/TRBV6-3	TRBJ1-5	.
TGTGCCAGCAGCTTATGGGGGGACGGGTCCTACGAGCAGTACTTC	CASSLWGDGSYEQYF	.	TRBV7-2	TRBJ2-7	.
TGTGCCAGCAGTTTAGAGGCGTGGAGCACTGAAGCTTTCTTT	CASSLEAWSTEAFF	.	TRBV27	TRBJ1-1	.
TGTGCCAGCACCCAGGACTACGGTGAGACCCAGTACTTC	CASTQDYGETQYF	.	TRBV6-5	TRBJ2-5	.
TGCGCCAGCACCCTGGGGGGTTCCATGAACACTGAAGCTTTCTTT	CASTLGGSMNTEAFF	.	TRBV5-1	TRBJ1-1	.
TGTGCCAGCAGCTTAGGCCTCCACGCGGTCAACAATGAGCAGTTCTTC	CASSLGLHAVNNEQFF	.	TRBV7-6	TRBJ2-1	.
TGTGCCAGCAGTCCACGACAGAACTACGAGCAGTACTTC	CASSPRQNYEQYF	.	TRBV6-2/TRBV6-3	TRBJ2-7	.
TGTGCCAGCTGGGCCTTCGGCTATGGCTACACCTTC	CASWAFGYGYTF	.	TRBV28	TRBJ1-2	.
TGTGCCAGCTCAGACAAGGGACAGGCCCAAGAGACCCAGTACTTC	CASSDKGQAQETQYF	.	TRBV18	TRBJ2-5	TRBD1
TGTGCCAGCAGAGGACCGACAGGGAGCACTGAAGCTTTCTTT	CASRGPTGSTEAFF	once	TRBV7-9	TRBJ1-1	TRBD1
TGTGCCAGCAGTGACCCCGGACAGGGGTACAATCAGCCCCAGCATTTT	CASSDPGQGYNQPQHF	.	TRBV6-2/TRBV6-3	TRBJ1-5	TRBD1
TGTGCCACCAGAAGGGGACAGGGGACTGAAGCTTTCTTT	CATRRGQGTEAFF	.	TRBV24-1	TRBJ1-1	TRBD1
TGTGCCAGCAGCCGGGGGTCCTACAATGAGCAGTTCTTC	CASSRGSYNEQFF	.	TRBV7-2	TRBJ2-1	.
TGTGCCAGCATTGGGGGCCCAGATACGCAGTATTTT	CASIGGPDTQYF	.	TRBV2	TRBJ2-3	.
TGTGCCAGCAGCTTGGGGGGAGAGGCACAGCCCCAGCATTTT	CASSLGGEAQPQHF	.	TRBV7-9	TRBJ1-5	.
TGTGCCAGCAGACTCATAAAAAGTGACACTGAAGCTTTCTTT	CASRLIKSDTEAFF	.	TRBV27	TRBJ1-1	.
TGTGCCAGCAGCTTGGGACAGGGGGCGAACACCGGGGAGCTGTTTTTT	CASSLGQGANTGELFF	.	TRBV7-2	TRBJ2-2	TRBD1
TGTGCCAGCTCAGAAGGGACAGGGATGAACACTGAAGCTTTCTTT	CASSEGTGMNTEAFF	.	TRBV18	TRBJ1-1	TRBD1
TGTGCCACCAGCAGACTGGGACAGGGGGCCGGCTATAATTCACCCCTCCACTTT	CATSRLGQGAGYNSPLHF	.	TRBV15	TRBJ1-6	TRBD1
TGCGCCAGCAGCGTCGGGACAGGTCGGTCCACTGAAGCTTTCTTT	CASSVGTGRSTEAFF	.	TRBV5-1	TRBJ1-1	TRBD1
TGTGCCTGGAGCCTCTCGGGTTACGAGCAGTACTTC	CAWSLSGYEQYF	.	TRBV30	TRBJ2-7	.
TGTGCCAGCAGTTCGGTAGCGGGAGCCCAAGAGACCCAGTACTTC	CASSSVAGAQETQYF	.	TRBV7-3	TRBJ2-5	TRBD2
TGCGCCAGCAGCCAAGAAACTAGCGGGGCTTCCTACGAGCAGTACTTC	CASSQETSGASYEQYF	.	TRBV4-3	TRBJ2-7	TRBD2
TGTGCCAGCAGCTCGGGACTGGCAAATGAGCAGTTCTTC	CASSSGLANEQFF	.	TRBV5-4	TRBJ2-1	.
TGTGCCTGGAGTGGACAGGGCAATTCACCCCTCCACTTT	CAWSGQGNSPLHF	.	TRBV30	TRBJ1-6	TRBD1
TGTGCCAGCAGTTGGACACCGAGGAACACTGAAGCTTTCTTT	CASSWTPRNTEAFF	.	TRBV6-5	TRBJ1-1	.
TGTGCCAGCAGGCCGGGTTCACAAGAGACCCAGTACTTC	CASRPGSQETQYF	.	TRBV6-1	TRBJ2-5	.
TGTGCCAGCAGCCAAAATCCGGGAGCTCTTGGCGAGCAGTACTTC	CASSQNPGALGEQYF	.	TRBV4-2	TRBJ2-7	.
TGTGCCAGCAGTAGACTGGCGTCTAGCGGGGATGAGCAGTTCTTC	CASSRLASSGDEQFF	.	TRBV6-5	TRBJ2-1	TRBD2
TGTGCCAGCAGTTTTCACCGGGACTTCTACGAGCAGTACTTC	CASSFHRDFYEQYF	.	TRBV7-2	TRBJ2-7	.
TGTGCCAGCAGCCAGGATCAGACAGTATTCGACGTCCTGACTTTC	CASSQDQTVFDVLTF	few	TRBV14	TRBJ2-6	.
TGCGCCAGCAGCTATGGACAGGGGCCTGCAACTAATGAAAAACTGTTTTTT	CASSYGQGPATNEKLFF	.	TRBV5-1	TRBJ1-4	TRBD1
TGTGCCAGCAGCCCCGGGACTAGCGGGGGGGCTGCGGATACGCAGTATTTT	CASSPGTSGGAADTQYF	.	TRBV11-2	TRBJ2-3	TRBD2
TGCGCCAGCAGCCCCGGACAGCTAAACACCGGGGAGCTGTTTTTT	CASSPGQLNTGELFF	.	TRBV5-1	TRBJ2-2	.
TGCGCCAGCAGCCCGGAGAGCGGGGGGGATTTCGACACCGGGGAGCTGTTTTTT	CASSPESGGDFDTGELFF	.	TRBV5-1	TRBJ2-2	TRBD2
TGTGCCAGCTCACCAGCGGGACGGGGGATGACCCAGTACTTC	CASSPAGRGMTQYF	once	TRBV18	TRBJ2-5	.
TGTGCCAGCAGCTTAGCTTTCTCAGGGGTCCAAGAGACCCAGTACTTC	CASSLAFSGVQETQYF	once	TRBV13	TRBJ2-5	.
TGTGCCAGCAGCCGACAGACCCCTGAAGCTTTCTTT	CASSRQTPEAFF	.	TRBV11-2	TRBJ1-1	.